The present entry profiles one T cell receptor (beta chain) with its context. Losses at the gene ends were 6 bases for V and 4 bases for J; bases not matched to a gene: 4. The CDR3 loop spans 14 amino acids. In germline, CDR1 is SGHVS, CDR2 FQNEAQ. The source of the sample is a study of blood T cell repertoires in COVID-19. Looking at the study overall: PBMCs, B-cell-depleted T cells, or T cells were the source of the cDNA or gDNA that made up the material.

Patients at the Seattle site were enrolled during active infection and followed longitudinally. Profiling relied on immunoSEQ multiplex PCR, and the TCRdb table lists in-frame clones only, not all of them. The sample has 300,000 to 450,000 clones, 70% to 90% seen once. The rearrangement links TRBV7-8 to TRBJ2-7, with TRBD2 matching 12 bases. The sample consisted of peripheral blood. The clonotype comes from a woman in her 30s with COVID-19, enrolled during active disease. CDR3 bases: TGTGCCAGCAGTTCACTAGCGGGAGGTTACGAGCAGTACTTC. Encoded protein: CASSSLAGGYEQYF. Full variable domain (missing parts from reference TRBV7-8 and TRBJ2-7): GAGVSQSPRYKVAKRGQDVALRCDPISGHVSLFWYQQALGQGPEFLTYFQNEAQLDKSGLPSDRFFAERPEGSVSTLKIQRTQQEDSAVYLCASSSLAGGYEQYFGPGTRLTVT.